This entry concerns a single T cell receptor beta chain. What this receptor recognizes is not known. Per-base qualities were not stored, and no clone one base away is much larger. The germline V end is reduced by 6 bases and the J end by 3 bases; junction bases left unmatched: 8. There are 15 amino acids in the CDR3, from cysteine to phenylalanine inclusive. Kept here is only the CDR3 DNA, which spans 45 bases and is read in frame from base 1. The germline V gene gives CDR1 as MNHEY and CDR2 as SVGAGI. The sample belongs to a study of a mutant IDH1 vaccine in newly diagnosed glioma (dated by TCRdb to the early 2020s). Background on the whole study: Eight vaccinations were administered to patients in weeks 1, 3, 5, 7, 11, 15, 19 and 23, corresponding to visits V03 through V10. In the chemotherapy-containing groups, vaccination started alongside temozolomide cycles, whereas in patients who had radiotherapy alone it started 4-6 weeks after radiotherapy. Of the roughly 34 treated patients, about 60% were male and around 40% were female, and the mean age was 40.4 years. Before enrollment, patients had received standard therapy of radiotherapy alone, temozolomide alone, or radiochemotherapy with temozolomide; most received the combination. Peripheral blood was drawn at six visits: V03 (baseline), V05, V07, V10, V12 and V13. For exploratory analyses, longitudinal TCRB deep sequencing was carried out in under 30 treated patients wherever samples were available. Results and caveats for the whole study, not just this receptor: Vaccine-induced immune responses across multiple MHC alleles were detected in approximately 93% of patients. Selection of PBMC samples for TCRB deep sequencing was based on availability. Pseudoprogression appeared unrelated to alterations in the top peripheral T cell clonotypes detected by TCRB sequencing. It was noted by the authors that analyses of patient blood samples could not be reproduced owing to sample limitations.

Receptors were amplified or captured by the immunoSEQ multiplex PCR assay. The hsTCRB Kit was used according to the manufacturer's protocol to amplify rearranged TCR beta chain sequences. An Illumina MiSeq was used to sequence the TCRB libraries. On the authors' methods: The kit vendor's proprietary platform handled demultiplexing, trimming and gene mapping. TCRdb limited this immuneACCESS table to in-frame rearrangements with V and J called. A share of clones is missing; checked studies link under half to unresolved V genes, and the rest is unexplained. The V and J calls and the clone size are those of that table, but D and trimming were determined from the DNA. This sample lists some 37,000 clones; about 84% were detected once. Clones ranked in the top ten supply more than 5% of the sample. The sample's time point label, decoded: week 5, during vaccination. Each vaccine dose was 300 ug of a 20-mer mutant IDH1 peptide in Montanide, given subcutaneously with topical imiquimod. The donors had newly diagnosed IDH1-mutant astrocytomas of WHO grade 3 or 4 that showed loss of nuclear ATRX. The samples were drawn from NOA16, a multicentre, single-arm, open-label phase I trial in Germany that tested a mutant IDH1 peptide vaccine in humans for the first time. The DNeasy Blood and Tissue Kit was used to extract genomic DNA from EDTA blood for TCRB sequencing.

The TCR comes from a man in his forties with glioma. Material: PBMCs, obtained from a glioma patient whose treatment included an IDH1 peptide vaccine. The chain is encoded by TRBV6-5 joined to TRBJ2-7; TRBD1 fits 10 bases in the junction. The sequenced DNA is TGTGCCAGCAGCCGGGGGGGACAGGGGTTCTACGAGCAGTACTTC. It translates as CASSRGGQGFYEQYF.